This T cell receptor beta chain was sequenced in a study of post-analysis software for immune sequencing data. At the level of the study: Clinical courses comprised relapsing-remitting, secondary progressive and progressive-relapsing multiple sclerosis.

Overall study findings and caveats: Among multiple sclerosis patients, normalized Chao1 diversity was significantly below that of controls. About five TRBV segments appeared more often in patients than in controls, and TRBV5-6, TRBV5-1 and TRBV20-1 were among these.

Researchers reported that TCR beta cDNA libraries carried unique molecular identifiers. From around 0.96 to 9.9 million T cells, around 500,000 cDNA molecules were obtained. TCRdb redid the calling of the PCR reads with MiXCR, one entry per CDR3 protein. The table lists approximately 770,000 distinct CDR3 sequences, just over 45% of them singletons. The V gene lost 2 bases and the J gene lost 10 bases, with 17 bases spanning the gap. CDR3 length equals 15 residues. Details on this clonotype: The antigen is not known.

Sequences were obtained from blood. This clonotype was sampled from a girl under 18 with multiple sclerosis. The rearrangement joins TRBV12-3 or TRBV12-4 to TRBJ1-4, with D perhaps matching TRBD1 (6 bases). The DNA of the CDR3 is TGTGCCAGCAGTTTAAAGGGTCTGGACAGTGCAAAACTGTTTTTT. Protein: CASSLKGLDSAKLFF.